The clone carrying this T cell receptor (beta chain) was recorded many times. This record comes from a study of read filtering for tumor transcriptome and immune sequencing. From about 400 ng of RNA, a library with molecular barcoded alpha/delta and beta/gamma adaptors was made. Each CDR3 protein is one row after TCRdb ran MiXCR on the reads. Among approximately 50,000 distinct CDR3 sequences listed, around 20% were seen once. Germline CDR1 reads SNHLY; CDR2 reads FYNNEI. The CDR3 has 14 residues. With 5 bases clipped from V and 2 bases from J, the junction kept 5 bases outside the gene matches. The V and J genes are TRBV2 and TRBJ2-7; 8 nucleotides match TRBD1. Input material: a population of CD138-negative cells sorted from bone marrow. The clonotype comes from a donor aged 40 or older with multiple myeloma. The DNA for the CDR3 is TGTGCCAGCAGTTACCAACAGGGGGCCTACGAGCAGTACTTC. Protein sequence: CASSYQQGAYEQYF.